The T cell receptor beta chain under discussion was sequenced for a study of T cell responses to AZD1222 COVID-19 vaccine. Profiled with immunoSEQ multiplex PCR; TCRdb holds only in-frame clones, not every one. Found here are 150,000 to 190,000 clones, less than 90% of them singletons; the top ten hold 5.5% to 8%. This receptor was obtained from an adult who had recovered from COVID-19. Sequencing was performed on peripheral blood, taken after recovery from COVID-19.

The CDR3: CASSRDIQESEKLFF. CDR3 DNA: TGTGCCAGCAGCAGGGACATCCAAGAATCGGAAAAACTGTTTTTT. The gene calls are TRBV7-2 and TRBJ1-4; D may be TRBD1 (6 bases). The CDR3 has 15 residues. Germline-derived CDR1 and CDR2 are SGHTA and FQGNSA. V shed 5 bases and J shed 8 bases, with 18 bases lying between them. Combining the CDR3 with reference TRBV7-2 and TRBJ1-4 gives the whole variable domain GAGVSQSPSNKVTEKGKDVELRCDPISGHTALYWYRQSLGQGLEFLIYFQGNSAPDKSGLPSDRFSAERTGGSVSTLTIQRTQQEDSAVYLCASSRDIQESEKLFFGSGTQLSVL.